The 25 T cell receptor beta chains below come from one sample, sequenced in a study of cytomegalovirus exposure and HLA in healthy donors. The PCR ran on 60 Vbeta and 13 Jbeta primers. Libraries were prepared by immunoSEQ multiplex PCR; TCRdb keeps only in-frame clonotypes and omits some of them. The sample consists of about 190,000 clones, roughly 79% of them appearing once. The sequencing input was PBMCs. The origin of the receptors is a woman under 30 in good health and CMV-seronegative.

This chain uses TRBV5-1 with TRBJ1-4; no reliable D call. Germline loops: CDR1 SGHRS, CDR2 YFSETQ. The V and J ends lost 4 bases and 0 bases respectively, with 7 bases between them. The CDR3 is 14 amino acids. CDR3 amino acids: CASSPGATNEKLFF. The CDR3 DNA is TGCGCCAGCAGCCCGGGTGCAACTAATGAAAAACTGTTTTTT. Using reference TRBV5-1 and TRBJ1-4 for the parts outside the CDR3, the full variable domain is KAGVTQTPRYLIKTRGQQVTLSCSPISGHRSVSWYQQTPGQGLQFLFEYFSETQRNKGNFPGRFSGRQFSNSRSEMNVSTLELGDSALYLCASSPGATNEKLFFGSGTQLSVL.

The chain has TRBV27 and TRBJ1-6; possibly TRBD1 for D (6 bases). Germline values: CDR1 MNHEY, CDR2 SMNVEV (reference sequence). Trimming removed 5 bases from V and 7 bases from J, with 12 bases in between. CDR3 length: 14 residues. Written as DNA, the CDR3 is TGTGCCAGCAGTCCTGGACAGCGAAATTCACCCCTCCACTTT. This translates into CASSPGQRNSPLHF.

A single count supports this clone. The V gene is TRBV5-1, the J gene TRBJ1-1, with D possibly TRBD1 on 5 matching bases. CDR3 length equals 11 residues. The V gene lost 7 bases and the J gene lost 4 bases, with 8 bases spanning the gap. Germline V gene lookup returns CDR1 SGHRS and CDR2 YFSETQ. CDR3 protein: CASGGGTEAFF. CDR3 in DNA: TGCGCCAGCGGGGGAGGCACTGAAGCTTTCTTT.

This chain uses TRBV30 with TRBJ2-4; D is unresolved. The germline CDR1 and CDR2 sequences are GTSNPN and SVGIG (reference sequence). V lost 0 bases, J lost 1 base, and 10 bases lay in between. The CDR3 sequence is 15 residues long. DNA of the CDR3: TGTGCCTGGAGTGTCTTAGGTAGCGCCAAAAACATTCAGTACTTC. Translation: CAWSVLGSAKNIQYF.

This clone occurred a few times. The V and J genes are TRBV4-3 and TRBJ2-1; D gene uncertain. Per the germline V gene, CDR1 is LGHNA and CDR2 is YSLEER. Trimming shortened V by 0 bases and J by 10 bases, and 10 bases separated the two germline ends. The CDR3 length is 13 residues. The CDR3 coding sequence is TGCGCCAGCAGCCAAGATAGCCTTAGGGAGCAGTTCTTC. It is translated as CASSQDSLREQFF.

This clone has just one count. This chain uses TRBV10-1 with TRBJ2-5; D gene ambiguous. Deletions cut 5 bases from V and 2 bases from J, with 12 bases between. The CDR3 covers 14 residues. Germline CDR1 is WNHNN and CDR2 is SYGVQD (reference sequence). The CDR3 spells CASSPRLEQETQYF. CDR3 sequence (DNA): TGCGCCAGCAGTCCGCGACTGGAACAAGAGACCCAGTACTTC.

The J gene is TRBJ2-6, the V gene TRBV5-6; 7 bases agree with TRBD1. The V and J ends lost 2 bases and 2 bases, in that order; junction bases with no gene match: 1. The CDR3 spans 15 residues. Germline-derived CDR1 and CDR2 are SGHDT and YYEEEE. CDR3 DNA: TGTGCCAGCAGCTTCGACAGGGCTGGGGCCAACGTCCTGACTTTC. The encoded protein is CASSFDRAGANVLTF.

This clone was seen a single time. This chain links TRBV11-3 with TRBJ2-3, with 7 bases that match TRBD2. This CDR3 has 14 residues. The junction had 4 bases not matched to a gene; V was cut back by 5 bases and J by 2 bases. Germline V gene sequence: CDR1 SGHNT, CDR2 YENEEA. The CDR3 DNA follows: TGTGCCAGCAGCCCCCGGGACTACACAGATACGCAGTATTTT. Its translation is CASSPRDYTDTQYF.

The V call is TRBV4-3, the J call TRBJ2-1; 11 nucleotides agree with TRBD1. In germline, CDR1 is LGHNA, CDR2 YSLEER. The ends lost 0 bases at V and 6 bases at J; junction bases unmatched: 4. CDR3 length: 16 residues. CDR3 DNA sequence: TGCGCCAGCAGCCAAGATGGACAGGGGGCAGGCAATGAGCAGTTCTTC. Its translation is CASSQDGQGAGNEQFF.

V is TRBV6-5 and J is TRBJ2-7, with 7 bases that match TRBD1. This CDR3 is 15 amino acids long. Germline V gives CDR1 MNHEY, CDR2 SVGAGI. The junction had 13 bases not matched to a gene; V was cut back by 7 bases and J by 4 bases. CDR3 loop: CASKMTGTALYEQYF. The CDR3 DNA reads as TGTGCCAGCAAAATGACCGGGACAGCTCTATACGAGCAGTACTTC.

The DNA for the CDR3 is TGTGCCTGGGGGGTACAGGTGAGGTACACCTTC. It encodes CAWGVQVRYTF. The rearrangement joins TRBV30 to TRBJ1-2; D might be TRBD1 (5 bases). The CDR3 length is 11 residues. Between the trimmed V and J ends, which lost 5 bases and 11 bases, there was a span of 15 bases. Germline V CDR1 and CDR2: GTSNPN, SVGIG (reference sequence).

V gene TRBV7-2 combines with J gene TRBJ2-5; D call uncertain. TRBJ2-7 explains the end of the DNA better; the J call may be wrong. CDR3 length: 14 amino acids. Germline V gene data show CDR1 as SGHTA and CDR2 as FQGNSA. CDR3 coding DNA: TGTGCCAGCAGCCCCAGGTCGCCTACCTACGAGCAGTACTTC. The encoded protein is CASSPRSPTYEQYF.

The chain links TRBV9 to TRBJ1-3; D unresolved. Per germline, CDR1 SGDLS and CDR2 YYNGEE. The CDR3 is made up of 14 amino acids. With 3 bases removed from V and 7 bases from J, the gap between germline ends came to 14 bases. This CDR3 reads CASSARFSGNTIYF. The DNA for the CDR3 is TGTGCCAGCAGCGCCAGGTTCAGCGGGAACACCATATATTTT.

The chain uses TRBV11-2 and TRBJ2-3; D may be TRBD2 (6 bases). This CDR3 contains 13 residues. CDR1 SGHAT and CDR2 FQNNGV come from the germline V gene. The germline V and J ends were trimmed by 1 base and 6 bases, with 8 bases remaining between them. The CDR3 bases are TGTGCCAGCAGCTTAGTGGCGGGGGATACGCAGTATTTT. The encoded protein is CASSLVAGDTQYF.

The DNA of the CDR3 is TGTGCCAGCAGCTTGGCGGGACAGGGCGGCGAGCAGTACTTC. This translates into CASSLAGQGGEQYF. The chain has TRBV7-9 and TRBJ2-7, with 9 bases fitting TRBD1. Trimming took 3 bases from V and 6 from J; bases not matched to a gene: 6. Germline values: CDR1 SEHNR, CDR2 FQNEAQ (reference sequence). The CDR3 covers 14 residues.

V gene TRBV7-9 combines with J gene TRBJ1-1; a weak D match, TRBD1 (5 bases). V shed 4 bases and J shed 11 bases, with 17 bases lying between them. Germline V lookup: CDR1 SEHNR, CDR2 FQNEAQ (reference sequence). The length of the CDR3 is 13 residues. CDR3 DNA: TGTGCCAGCAGCTCGTCTCAGGGTTCGTGGGCTTTCTTT. It specifies CASSSSQGSWAFF.

The chain carries TRBV11-1 and TRBJ1-1, with a weak D call TRBD1 (6 bases). CDR1 and CDR2 (germline): SGHAT, FQDESV (reference sequence). Trimming took 5 bases from V and 8 from J, leaving 15 bases between them. The CDR3 loop spans 13 amino acids. The CDR3 reads CASSATTGTEAFF. CDR3 coding DNA: TGTGCCAGCAGCGCAACAACCGGGACAGAAGCTTTCTTT.

The rearrangement joins TRBV15 to TRBJ1-1; 7 bases agree with TRBD1. In germline, CDR1 is LNHNV, CDR2 YYDKDF (reference sequence). After removal of 3 bases from V and 2 bases from J, the junction contained 9 bases not matched to a gene. The CDR3 is made up of 16 amino acids. The CDR3 is CATSSMSRGLNTEAFF. The DNA of the CDR3 is TGTGCCACCAGCAGCATGTCAAGGGGGCTAAACACTGAAGCTTTCTTT. Combining the CDR3 with reference TRBV15 and TRBJ1-1 gives the whole variable domain DAMVIQNPRYQVTQFGKPVTLSCSQTLNHNVMYWYQQKSSQAPKLLFHYYDKDFNNEADTPDNFQSRRPNTSFCFLDIRSPGLGDTAMYLCATSSMSRGLNTEAFFGQGTRLTVV.

The chain has TRBV23-1 and TRBJ1-5, with a possible D match to TRBD1 (6 bases). TRBV23-1 is given ORF status, its function remaining uncertain. The CDR3 spans 15 residues. With 2 bases removed from V and 3 bases from J, the gap between germline ends came to 11 bases. CDR3 loop: CASSQKQGNNQPQHF. The DNA of the CDR3 is TGCGCCAGCAGTCAAAAACAGGGAAACAATCAGCCCCAGCATTTT.

V and J are TRBV27 and TRBJ1-1; perhaps TRBD1 as D (6 bases). The CDR3 has 14 residues. V dropped 5 bases and J dropped 11 bases, with 21 bases sitting between them. The germline CDR1 and CDR2 sequences are MNHEY and SMNVEV (reference sequence). DNA for the CDR3: TGTGCCAGCAGTCCAACAGGGCAATTAAACAAGGCTTTCTTT. This sequence encodes CASSPTGQLNKAFF.

The chain carries TRBV4-1 and TRBJ2-3, with 10 bases aligning to TRBD2. The CDR3 length is 16 residues. Germline CDR1 and CDR2: MGHRA and YSYEKL. Trimming took 5 bases from V and 1 from J; bases not matched to a gene: 6. CDR3 sequence reads: CASSEAGTSGTDTQYF. The CDR3 DNA sequence: TGCGCCAGCAGCGAAGCCGGGACTAGCGGCACAGATACGCAGTATTTT.

The V and J genes are TRBV7-2 and TRBJ2-2; D gene ambiguous. Germline V gene sequence: CDR1 SGHTA, CDR2 FQGNSA. V gave up 1 base and J gave up 0 bases, with 9 bases separating them. CDR3 length: 16 amino acids. DNA for the CDR3: TGTGCCAGCAGCTTAGTCGGAGCCTCGAACACCGGGGAGCTGTTTTTT. This encodes CASSLVGASNTGELFF.

The chain is built from TRBV7-9 and TRBJ2-2; D possibly corresponds to TRBD1 (6 bases). Germline V gene lookup returns CDR1 SEHNR and CDR2 FQNEAQ (reference sequence). V lost 8 bases to trimming and J lost 3 bases, with 16 bases between them. The CDR3 loop spans 15 amino acids. In nucleotides, the CDR3 is TGTGCCAGCCCAGGGGTGAAGAGGGACACCGGGGAGCTGTTTTTT. Amino acids: CASPGVKRDTGELFF.

The chain employs TRBV7-2 and TRBJ1-5, with TRBD1 identical over 8 bases. This CDR3 region has 14 residues. CDR1 and CDR2 (germline): SGHTA, FQGNSA. V trimming: 5 bases; J trimming: 7 bases; junction bases outside the gene matches: 7. For the CDR3, the DNA is TGTGCCAGCAGCGCCAGGGGGCCCGGACAGCCCCAGCATTTT. Translation gives CASSARGPGQPQHF.

V usage is TRBV7-2 and J usage is TRBJ2-7, with TRBD1 as a possible D gene (6 bases). CDR3 length equals 15 residues. Trimming removed 1 base at V and 0 bases at J, with 10 bases between. Germline CDR1 SGHTA, CDR2 FQGNSA. The CDR3 reads CASSLGTAYSYEQYF. CDR3 sequence (DNA): TGTGCCAGCAGCTTAGGGACAGCTTACTCCTACGAGCAGTACTTC. The whole variable domain, remainder taken from reference TRBV7-2 and TRBJ2-7, is GAGVSQSPSNKVTEKGKDVELRCDPISGHTALYWYRQSLGQGLEFLIYFQGNSAPDKSGLPSDRFSAERTGGSVSTLTIQRTQQEDSAVYLCASSLGTAYSYEQYFGPGTRLTVT.